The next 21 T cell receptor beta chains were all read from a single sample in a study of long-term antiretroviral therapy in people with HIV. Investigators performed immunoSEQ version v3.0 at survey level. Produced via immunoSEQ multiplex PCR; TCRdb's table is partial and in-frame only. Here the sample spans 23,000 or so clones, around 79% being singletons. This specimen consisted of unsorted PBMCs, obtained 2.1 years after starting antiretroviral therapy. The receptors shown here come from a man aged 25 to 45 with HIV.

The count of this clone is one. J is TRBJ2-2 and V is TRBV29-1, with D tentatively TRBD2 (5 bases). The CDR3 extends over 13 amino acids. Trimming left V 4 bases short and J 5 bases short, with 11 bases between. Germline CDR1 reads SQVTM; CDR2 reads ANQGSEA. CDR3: CSVVNGITGELFF. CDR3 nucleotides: TGCAGCGTTGTGAACGGGATTACCGGGGAGCTGTTTTTT.

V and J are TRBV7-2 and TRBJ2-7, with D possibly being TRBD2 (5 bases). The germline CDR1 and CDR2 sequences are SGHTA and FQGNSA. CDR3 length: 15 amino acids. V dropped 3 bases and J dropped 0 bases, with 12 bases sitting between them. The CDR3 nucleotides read TGTGCCAGCAGCTTCACAGCGGTACTCTCCTACGAGCAGTACTTC. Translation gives CASSFTAVLSYEQYF. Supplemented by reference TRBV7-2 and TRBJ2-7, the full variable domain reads GAGVSQSPSNKVTEKGKDVELRCDPISGHTALYWYRQSLGQGLEFLIYFQGNSAPDKSGLPSDRFSAERTGGSVSTLTIQRTQQEDSAVYLCASSFTAVLSYEQYFGPGTRLTVT.

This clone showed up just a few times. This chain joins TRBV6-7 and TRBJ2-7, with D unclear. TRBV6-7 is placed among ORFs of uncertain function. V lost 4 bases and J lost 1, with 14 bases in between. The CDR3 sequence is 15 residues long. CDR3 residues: CASSSDCRSSYEQYF. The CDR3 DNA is TGTGCCAGCAGTTCCGACTGCCGATCTTCCTACGAGCAGTACTTC.

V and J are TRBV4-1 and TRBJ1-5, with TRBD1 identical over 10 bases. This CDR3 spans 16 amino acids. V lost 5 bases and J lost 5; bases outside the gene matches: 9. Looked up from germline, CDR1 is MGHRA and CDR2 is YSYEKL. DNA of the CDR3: TGCGCCAGCAGCTCCCTCGCCGGGACAGGGGATCAGCCCCAGCATTTT. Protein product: CASSSLAGTGDQPQHF.

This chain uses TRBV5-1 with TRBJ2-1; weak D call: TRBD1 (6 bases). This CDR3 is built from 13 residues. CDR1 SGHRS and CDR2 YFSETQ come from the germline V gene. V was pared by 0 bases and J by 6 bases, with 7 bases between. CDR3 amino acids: CASSLVGGNEQFF. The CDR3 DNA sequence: TGCGCCAGCAGCTTGGTAGGGGGCAATGAGCAGTTCTTC.

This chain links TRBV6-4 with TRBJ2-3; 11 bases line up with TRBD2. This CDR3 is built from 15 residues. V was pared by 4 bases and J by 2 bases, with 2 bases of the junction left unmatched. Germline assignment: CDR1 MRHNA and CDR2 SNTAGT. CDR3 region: CASSVLAGATDTQYF. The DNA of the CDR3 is TGTGCCAGCAGTGTACTAGCGGGAGCCACAGATACGCAGTATTTT.

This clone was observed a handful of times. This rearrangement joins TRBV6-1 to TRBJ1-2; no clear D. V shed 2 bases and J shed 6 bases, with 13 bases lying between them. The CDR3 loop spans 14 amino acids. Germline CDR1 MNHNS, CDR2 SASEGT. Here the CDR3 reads CASSERWGSDGYTF. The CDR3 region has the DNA TGTGCCAGCAGTGAACGATGGGGATCTGATGGCTACACCTTC.

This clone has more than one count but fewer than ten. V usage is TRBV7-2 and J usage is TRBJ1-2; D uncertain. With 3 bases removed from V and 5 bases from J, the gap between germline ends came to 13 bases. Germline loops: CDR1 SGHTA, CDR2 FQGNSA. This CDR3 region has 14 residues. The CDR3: CASSFHGGLYGYTF. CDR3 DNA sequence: TGTGCCAGCAGCTTCCACGGCGGATTATATGGCTACACCTTC.

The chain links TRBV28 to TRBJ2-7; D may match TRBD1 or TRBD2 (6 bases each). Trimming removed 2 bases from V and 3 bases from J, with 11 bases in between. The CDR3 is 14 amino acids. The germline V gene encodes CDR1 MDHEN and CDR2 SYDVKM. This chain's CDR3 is CASSLVGGGYEQYF. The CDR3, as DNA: TGTGCCAGCAGTTTAGTGGGGGGCGGCTACGAGCAGTACTTC.

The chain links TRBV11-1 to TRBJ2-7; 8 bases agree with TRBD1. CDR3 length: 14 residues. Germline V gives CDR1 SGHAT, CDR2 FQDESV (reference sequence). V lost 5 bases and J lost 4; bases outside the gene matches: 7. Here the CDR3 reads CASSPPTGDYEQYF. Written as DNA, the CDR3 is TGTGCCAGCAGCCCGCCGACAGGGGATTACGAGCAGTACTTC.

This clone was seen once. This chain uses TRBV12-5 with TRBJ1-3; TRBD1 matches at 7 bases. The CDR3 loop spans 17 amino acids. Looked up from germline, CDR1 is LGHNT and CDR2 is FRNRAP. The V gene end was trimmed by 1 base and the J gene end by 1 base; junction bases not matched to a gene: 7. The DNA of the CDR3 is TGTGCTAGTGGTTTGGCAACGACAGGGAATTCTGGAAACACCATATATTTT. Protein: CASGLATTGNSGNTIYF.

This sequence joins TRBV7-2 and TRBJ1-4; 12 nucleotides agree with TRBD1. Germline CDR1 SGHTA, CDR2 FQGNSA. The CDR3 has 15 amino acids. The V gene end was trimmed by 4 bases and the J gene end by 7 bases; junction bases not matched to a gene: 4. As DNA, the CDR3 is TGTGCCAGCAGCTGGGACAGGGGGCAAAGTGAAAAACTGTTTTTT. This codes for CASSWDRGQSEKLFF.

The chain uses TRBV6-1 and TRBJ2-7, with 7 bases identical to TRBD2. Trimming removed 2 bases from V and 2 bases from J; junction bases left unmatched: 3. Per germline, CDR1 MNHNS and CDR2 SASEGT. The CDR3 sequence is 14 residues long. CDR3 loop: CASSEPLAAYEQYF. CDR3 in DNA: TGTGCCAGCAGTGAACCTCTAGCGGCCTACGAGCAGTACTTC.

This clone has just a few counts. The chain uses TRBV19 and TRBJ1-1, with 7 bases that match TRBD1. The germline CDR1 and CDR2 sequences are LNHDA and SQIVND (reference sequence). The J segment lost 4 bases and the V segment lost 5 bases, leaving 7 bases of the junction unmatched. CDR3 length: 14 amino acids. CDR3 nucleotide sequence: TGTGCCAGTAGTTGGGGCGGACAGGTCACTGAAGCTTTCTTT. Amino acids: CASSWGGQVTEAFF.

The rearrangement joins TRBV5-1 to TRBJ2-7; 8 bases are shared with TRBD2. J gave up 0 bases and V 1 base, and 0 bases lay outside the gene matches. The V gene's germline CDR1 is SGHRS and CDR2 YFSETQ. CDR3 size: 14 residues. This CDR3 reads CASSLTSGSYEQYF. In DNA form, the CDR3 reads TGCGCCAGCAGCTTGACTAGCGGCTCCTACGAGCAGTACTTC.

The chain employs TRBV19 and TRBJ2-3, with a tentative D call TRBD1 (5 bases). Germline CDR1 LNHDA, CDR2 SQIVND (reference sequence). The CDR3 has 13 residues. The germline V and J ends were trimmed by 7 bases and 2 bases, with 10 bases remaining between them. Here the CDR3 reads CASKRQNTDTQYF. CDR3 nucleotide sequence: TGTGCCAGTAAACGACAGAACACAGATACGCAGTATTTT. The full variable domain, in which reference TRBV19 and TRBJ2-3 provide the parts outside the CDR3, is DGGITQSPKYLFRKEGQNVTLSCEQNLNHDAMYWYRQDPGQGLRLIYYSQIVNDFQKGDIAEGYSVSREKKESFPLTVTSAQKNPTAFYLCASKRQNTDTQYFGPGTRLTVL.

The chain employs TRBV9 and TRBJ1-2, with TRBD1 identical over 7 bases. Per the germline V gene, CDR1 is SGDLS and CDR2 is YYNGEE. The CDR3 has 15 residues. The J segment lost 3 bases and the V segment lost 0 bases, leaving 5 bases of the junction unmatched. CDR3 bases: TGTGCCAGCAGCGTAGTGGGCAGGGGGGACTATGGCTACACCTTC. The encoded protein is CASSVVGRGDYGYTF. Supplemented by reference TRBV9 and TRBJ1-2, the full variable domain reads DSGVTQTPKHLITATGQRVTLRCSPRSGDLSVYWYQQSLDQGLQFLIQYYNGEERAKGNILERFSAQQFPDLHSELNLSSLELGDSALYFCASSVVGRGDYGYTFGSGTRLTVV.

CDR3 loop: CASSFRGPNTEAFF. Here the CDR3 DNA reads TGTGCCAGTAGTTTCAGGGGCCCGAACACTGAAGCTTTCTTT. The chain links TRBV19 to TRBJ1-1; tentatively, D is TRBD1 (6 bases). This CDR3 comprises 14 residues. Germline values: CDR1 LNHDA, CDR2 SQIVND (reference sequence). V lost 5 bases and J lost 1, with 11 bases in between.

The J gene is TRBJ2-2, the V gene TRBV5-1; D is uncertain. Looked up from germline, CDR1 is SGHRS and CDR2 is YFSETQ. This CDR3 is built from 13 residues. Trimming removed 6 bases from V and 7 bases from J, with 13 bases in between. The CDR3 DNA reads TGCGCCAGCACCCGCGTTGAAAACGGGGAGCTGTTTTTT. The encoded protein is CASTRVENGELFF. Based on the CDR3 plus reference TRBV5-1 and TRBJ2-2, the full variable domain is KAGVTQTPRYLIKTRGQQVTLSCSPISGHRSVSWYQQTPGQGLQFLFEYFSETQRNKGNFPGRFSGRQFSNSRSEMNVSTLELGDSALYLCASTRVENGELFFGEGSRLTVL.

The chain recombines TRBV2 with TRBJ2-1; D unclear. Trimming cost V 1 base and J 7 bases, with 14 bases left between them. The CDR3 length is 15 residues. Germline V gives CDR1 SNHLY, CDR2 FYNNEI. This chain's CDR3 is CASSEELSSKNEQFF. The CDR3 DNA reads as TGTGCCAGCAGTGAAGAGCTATCTAGTAAGAATGAGCAGTTCTTC.

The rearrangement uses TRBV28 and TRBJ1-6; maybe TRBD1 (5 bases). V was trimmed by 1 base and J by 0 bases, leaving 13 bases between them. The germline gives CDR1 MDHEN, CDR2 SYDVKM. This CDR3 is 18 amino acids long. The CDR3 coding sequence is TGTGCCAGCAGTTTATCGGGACGGCAGAGCTCCTATAATTCACCCCTCCACTTT. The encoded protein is CASSLSGRQSSYNSPLHF.